This TCR beta chain originates from a study of radiotherapy plus CTLA-4 blockade in lung cancer. Whole-study results and caveats: Early blood T cell clone changes and increased post-radiation serum interferon-beta were reportedly the strongest response predictors.

Germline V lookup: CDR1 ENHRY, CDR2 SYGVKD. This CDR3 comprises 15 residues. V lost 7 bases and J lost 1, with 13 bases in between. As concerns this clone: Its antigen is not identified.

Clones were read by immunoSEQ multiplex PCR, and TCRdb kept only the in-frame ones, dropping some. This table holds some 100,000 clones, approximately 84% found once. The sequences come from peripheral blood, collected from a patient treated with radiotherapy plus ipilimumab. This sequence originates from a human donor with non-small cell lung cancer who had a partial response to radiotherapy plus ipilimumab. The chain has TRBV10-3 and TRBJ2-2, with D tentatively TRBD1 (6 bases). CDR3: CAINRQAMNTGELFF. The CDR3 DNA sequence: TGTGCCATCAACAGACAGGCGATGAACACCGGGGAGCTGTTTTTT.